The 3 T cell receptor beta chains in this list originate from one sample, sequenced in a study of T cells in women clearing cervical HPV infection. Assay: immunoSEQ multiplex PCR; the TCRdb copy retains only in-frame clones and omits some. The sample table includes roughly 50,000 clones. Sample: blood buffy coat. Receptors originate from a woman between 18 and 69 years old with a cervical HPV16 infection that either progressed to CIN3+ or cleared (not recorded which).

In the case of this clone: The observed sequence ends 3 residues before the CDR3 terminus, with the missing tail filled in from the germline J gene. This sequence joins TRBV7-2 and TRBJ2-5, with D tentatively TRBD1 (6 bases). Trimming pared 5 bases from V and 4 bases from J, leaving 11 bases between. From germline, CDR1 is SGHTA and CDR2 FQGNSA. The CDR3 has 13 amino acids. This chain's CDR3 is CASSPTGTETQYF. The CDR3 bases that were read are TGTGCCAGCAGCCCCACAGGGACAGAGACC.

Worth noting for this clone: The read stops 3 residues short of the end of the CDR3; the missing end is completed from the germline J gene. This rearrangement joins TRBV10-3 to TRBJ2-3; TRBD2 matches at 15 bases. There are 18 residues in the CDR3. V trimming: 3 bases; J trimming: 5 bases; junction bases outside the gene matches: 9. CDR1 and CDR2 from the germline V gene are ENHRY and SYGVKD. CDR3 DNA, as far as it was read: TGTGCCATCAGTGACCCCCCGGGACTAGCGGGGGGAGGAGATACG. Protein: CAISDPPGLAGGGDT. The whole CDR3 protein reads CAISDPPGLAGGGDTQYF.

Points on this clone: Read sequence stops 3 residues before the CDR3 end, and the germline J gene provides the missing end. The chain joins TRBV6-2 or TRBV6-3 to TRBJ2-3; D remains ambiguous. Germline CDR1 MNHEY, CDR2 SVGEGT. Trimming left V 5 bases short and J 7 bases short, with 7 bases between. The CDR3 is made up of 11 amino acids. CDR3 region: CASSRLNTQYF. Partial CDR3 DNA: TGTGCCAGCAGTCGACTCAATACG.